The 21 T cell receptor beta chains in this list originate from one sample, sequenced in a study of cytotoxic CD8 clonotypes in ibrutinib-treated CLL (dated by TCRdb to about 2021). Library generation was performed with the immunoSEQ multiplex PCR assay. The table was pulled from immuneACCESS by TCRdb, which kept in-frame rearrangements only. Such tables lose some clones; where checked, under half of the loss comes from unresolved V genes, and the rest has no known cause. The table for this sample lists more than 110,000 clones; around 84% of them were counted only once. The ten most abundant clones make up 6.5% to 8% of the sample. The sequenced sample was PBMCs, obtained after 36 months of ibrutinib treatment. Receptors were obtained from a human donor with chronic lymphocytic leukemia.

The chain carries TRBV10-2 and TRBJ1-1, with no clear D. Trimming removed 8 bases from V and 6 bases from J, with 7 bases in between. Germline CDR1 and CDR2: WSHSY and SAAADI. This CDR3 has 10 residues. CDR3 in amino acids: CASAHAEAFF. In DNA form, the CDR3 reads TGCGCCAGCGCGCACGCTGAAGCTTTCTTT.

The rearrangement joins TRBV18 to TRBJ2-1; TRBD2 agrees at 9 bases. The V gene's germline CDR1 is KGHSH and CDR2 LQKENI. The CDR3 spans 16 residues. V dropped 2 bases and J dropped 4; count of bases not matched to a gene: 6. The CDR3 region is CASSPISGGTYNEQFF. CDR3 coding DNA: TGTGCCAGCTCACCAATAAGCGGGGGGACTTACAATGAGCAGTTCTTC.

Here the CDR3 DNA reads TGCGCCAGCAGTCTCGGGGGGGGACAGCCCTCCTACGAGCAGTACTTC. Protein product: CASSLGGGQPSYEQYF. This chain connects TRBV4-1 to TRBJ2-7; D might be TRBD2 (8 bases). Trimming left V 6 bases short and J 0 bases short, with 18 bases between. Per germline, CDR1 MGHRA and CDR2 YSYEKL. There are 16 residues in the CDR3.

J is TRBJ2-5 and V is TRBV5-1; possibly TRBD1 for D (5 bases). The CDR3 length is 13 residues. Germline V gene lookup returns CDR1 SGHRS and CDR2 YFSETQ. Trimming cost V 5 bases and J 5 bases, with 13 bases left between them. DNA for the CDR3: TGCGCCAGCAGTTTAGGGGCCGTCGAGACCCAGTACTTC. Translated: CASSLGAVETQYF. Supplemented by reference TRBV5-1 and TRBJ2-5, the full variable domain reads KAGVTQTPRYLIKTRGQQVTLSCSPISGHRSVSWYQQTPGQGLQFLFEYFSETQRNKGNFPGRFSGRQFSNSRSEMNVSTLELGDSALYLCASSLGAVETQYFGPGTRLLVL.

The chain has TRBV11-2 and TRBJ1-4, with D perhaps matching TRBD1 (5 bases). Trimming shortened V by 5 bases and J by 4 bases, and 14 bases separated the two germline ends. CDR1 is SGHAT, CDR2 FQNNGV, per germline. CDR3 size: 15 residues. CDR3 bases: TGTGCCAGCAGCACGCCGAGGGGCGTTAATGAAAAACTGTTTTTT. It codes for CASSTPRGVNEKLFF.

The gene calls are TRBV6-4 and TRBJ1-1, with D perhaps matching TRBD1 (6 bases). This CDR3 spans 15 amino acids. The germline CDR1 and CDR2 sequences are MRHNA and SNTAGT. V shed 7 bases and J shed 4 bases, with 19 bases lying between them. CDR3 sequence (DNA): TGTGCCAGCATTCCCGATAAGGGGGTGGGCACTGAAGCTTTCTTT. Its translation: CASIPDKGVGTEAFF.

V gene TRBV4-1 combines with J gene TRBJ1-5, with 9 bases matching TRBD1. V lost 1 base, J lost 9 bases, and 19 bases stayed unmatched. CDR1 is MGHRA and CDR2 is YSYEKL in the germline V gene. This CDR3 has 19 amino acids. This chain's CDR3 is CASSQVEQGAPARLRPQHF. CDR3 bases: TGCGCCAGCAGCCAAGTTGAACAGGGGGCCCCGGCACGTCTCCGGCCCCAGCATTTT.

This chain uses TRBV5-3 with TRBJ2-7; D may be TRBD1 (5 bases). TRBV5-3 is labeled an ORF, and its function is uncertain. Trimming cost V 8 bases and J 0 bases, with 12 bases left between them. The CDR3 runs 13 residues. The CDR3 is CASSLDISYEQYF. The CDR3 DNA sequence: TGTGCCAGCAGCCTGGACATCTCCTACGAGCAGTACTTC.

The gene calls are TRBV6-6 and TRBJ2-3; 9 nucleotides agree with TRBD2. Germline V gene data show CDR1 as MNHNY and CDR2 as SVGAGI (reference sequence). Trimming took 4 bases from V and 1 from J; bases not matched to a gene: 6. The length of the CDR3 is 16 residues. The CDR3 reads CASSSAAGGGTDTQYF. The CDR3 bases are TGTGCCAGCAGTTCCGCAGCGGGAGGCGGCACAGATACGCAGTATTTT.

This clone has a count of ten or more. This chain connects TRBV19 to TRBJ1-5; D is uncertain. V dropped 3 bases and J dropped 3 bases, with 15 bases sitting between them. The germline CDR1 and CDR2 sequences are LNHDA and SQIVND (reference sequence). The CDR3 has 16 residues. The CDR3 loop reads CASSIRQAPTNQPQHF. For the CDR3, the DNA is TGTGCCAGTAGTATTCGGCAGGCGCCTACCAATCAGCCCCAGCATTTT.

This clone qualifies as medium-sized. V is TRBV5-1 and J is TRBJ2-5; TRBD1 or TRBD2 may be the D gene (5 bases each). Trimming pared 3 bases from V and 5 bases from J, leaving 14 bases between. The germline gives CDR1 SGHRS, CDR2 YFSETQ. CDR3 size: 14 residues. This chain's CDR3 is CASSSNRGDETQYF. CDR3 DNA: TGCGCCAGCAGCTCCAACCGGGGCGATGAGACCCAGTACTTC.

This chain links TRBV28 with TRBJ1-1; D remains unclear. CDR3 length: 12 amino acids. V was pared by 8 bases and J by 14 bases, with 21 bases between. Germline lookup yields CDR1 MDHEN and CDR2 SYDVKM. The CDR3 loop is CASSRGGSYVFF. DNA of the CDR3: TGTGCCAGCTCGCGCGGCGGGTCCTATGTGTTCTTT.

This clone was seen once. The CDR3 nucleotides are TGCGCCAGCAGCTTGCTCGGACAGCAGTTTCGTGAGCAGTACTTC. Protein product: CASSLLGQQFREQYF. V usage is TRBV5-1 and J usage is TRBJ2-7, with D possibly matching TRBD1 (6 bases). The CDR3 loop spans 15 amino acids. Trimming pared 1 base from V and 7 bases from J, leaving 18 bases between. The V gene's germline CDR1 is SGHRS and CDR2 YFSETQ.

The chain is built from TRBV5-1 and TRBJ2-7; D may be TRBD2 (5 bases). Trimming removed 5 bases at V and 0 bases at J, with 12 bases between. Germline V gene lookup returns CDR1 SGHRS and CDR2 YFSETQ. The CDR3 consists of 14 residues. CDR3 loop: CASSLTGSSYEQYF. CDR3 nucleotides: TGCGCCAGCAGTTTGACTGGGAGCTCCTACGAGCAGTACTTC.

The chain is built from TRBV7-6 and TRBJ2-3; D is ambiguous. V shed 2 bases and J shed 2 bases, with 5 bases lying between them. The CDR3 covers 13 residues. CDR1 and CDR2 from the germline V gene are SGHVS and FNYEAQ. The CDR3 DNA reads TGTGCCAGCAGCTTATCTACCACAGATACGCAGTATTTT. Protein product: CASSLSTTDTQYF. The whole variable domain, remainder taken from reference TRBV7-6 and TRBJ2-3, is GAGVSQSPRYKVTKRGQDVALRCDPISGHVSLYWYRQALGQGPEFLTYFNYEAQQDKSGLPNDRFSAERPEGSISTLTIQRTEQRDSAMYRCASSLSTTDTQYFGPGTRLTVL.

This rearrangement joins TRBV5-1 to TRBJ1-1; possibly TRBD1 for D (6 bases). In germline, CDR1 is SGHRS, CDR2 YFSETQ. The CDR3 is 15 residues long. The ends were cut back, 4 bases at V and 0 bases at J, with 13 bases in the middle. CDR3 loop: CASSPSQGLNTEAFF. CDR3 in DNA: TGCGCCAGCAGCCCGTCCCAGGGGCTGAACACTGAAGCTTTCTTT.

The chain is built from TRBV10-3 and TRBJ2-3; D is possibly TRBD1 (5 bases). The germline V gene has CDR1 ENHRY and CDR2 SYGVKD. V lost 9 bases to trimming and J lost 4 bases, with 8 bases between them. The CDR3 length is 11 residues. CDR3 DNA sequence: TGTGCCATACAGGCGGCAGATACGCAGTATTTT. Translating it yields CAIQAADTQYF.

The chain recombines TRBV6-1 with TRBJ2-3; D is unclear. This CDR3 has 15 residues. Germline loops: CDR1 MNHNS, CDR2 SASEGT. Trimming pared 6 bases from V and 0 bases from J, leaving 13 bases between. This chain's CDR3 is CASRTILTSTDTQYF. The CDR3, as DNA: TGTGCCAGCAGAACAATACTAACTAGCACAGATACGCAGTATTTT.

The J gene is TRBJ1-4, the V gene TRBV19; D is possibly TRBD1 (5 bases). Trimming removed 3 bases at V and 0 bases at J, with 14 bases between. The CDR3 extends over 17 amino acids. Germline V lookup: CDR1 LNHDA, CDR2 SQIVND (reference sequence). This CDR3 is CASSMRGREATNEKLFF. The CDR3 bases are TGTGCCAGTAGTATGAGGGGCAGGGAAGCAACTAATGAAAAACTGTTTTTT.

The CDR3, as DNA: TGTGCCAGCTCACCACTGGGGACAGAGCAGTTCTTC. This encodes CASSPLGTEQFF. The chain recombines TRBV18 with TRBJ2-1; weak D call: TRBD1 (6 bases). Trimming took 1 base from V and 10 from J, leaving 8 bases between them. The length of the CDR3 is 12 residues. Germline assignment: CDR1 KGHSH and CDR2 LQKENI.

In DNA, the CDR3 is TGTGCCAGCAGCTTGGGGGGTGTGGAGACCCAGTACTTC. Its translation is CASSLGGVETQYF. The V gene is TRBV5-6, the J gene TRBJ2-5; D gene unclear. Trimming stripped 0 bases from V and 5 bases from J, with 8 bases between. The length of the CDR3 is 13 residues. Per germline, CDR1 SGHDT and CDR2 YYEEEE.